Below, 16 T cell receptor beta chains from the same sample are listed, as sequenced in a study of blood T cell repertoires in COVID-19. Measured with immunoSEQ multiplex PCR; TCRdb has only the in-frame clones, and not every one. In the table there are about 140,000 clones, roughly 89% of which are singletons. The sample comprised peripheral blood. All receptors derive from a human donor in a cohort sampled during active COVID-19.

The chain links TRBV6-2 or TRBV6-3 to TRBJ1-1; D not resolved. Trimming left V 4 bases short and J 0 bases short, with 9 bases between. This CDR3 is 14 amino acids long. Germline V lookup: CDR1 MNHEY, CDR2 SVGEGT. CDR3 coding DNA: TGTGCCAGCAGTTCCCCGGTCCTGAACACTGAAGCTTTCTTT. Protein sequence: CASSSPVLNTEAFF.

This clone was detected only a few times. The chain recombines TRBV5-5 with TRBJ1-5; unclear D gene. CDR3 length equals 16 residues. The V end lost 4 bases, the J end lost 1 base, and 15 bases lay between the germline ends. Germline-derived CDR1 and CDR2 are SGHKS and YYEKEE (reference sequence). The CDR3 region is CASSTHFTESNQPQHF. Written as DNA, the CDR3 is TGTGCCAGCAGCACCCATTTTACAGAGAGCAATCAGCCCCAGCATTTT.

The rearrangement uses TRBV7-2 and TRBJ2-1, with 7 bases identical to TRBD1. The CDR3 spans 16 residues. V lost 1 base to trimming and J lost 2 bases; unmatched junction nucleotides: 5. Germline values: CDR1 SGHTA, CDR2 FQGNSA. The CDR3 nucleotides are TGTGCCAGCAGCTTAGGGCCAGGGGGACCCTACAATGAGCAGTTCTTC. It is translated as CASSLGPGGPYNEQFF.

The chain carries TRBV6-2 or TRBV6-3 and TRBJ2-1; D unresolved. The V gene lost 2 bases and the J gene lost 8 bases, with 4 bases spanning the gap. Germline lookup yields CDR1 MNHEY and CDR2 SVGEGT. The CDR3 spans 11 residues. The CDR3 loop is CASSYLYEQFF. CDR3 nucleotides: TGTGCCAGCAGTTACCTCTATGAGCAGTTCTTC.

In this sample, this clone turned up a few times. The chain has TRBV7-9 and TRBJ1-1, with unresolved D. V dropped 5 bases and J dropped 0 bases, with 7 bases sitting between them. Germline V CDR1 and CDR2: SEHNR, FQNEAQ (reference sequence). The CDR3 runs to 13 residues. CDR3 residues: CASSGPLNTEAFF. CDR3 nucleotides: TGTGCCAGCAGCGGCCCGTTGAACACTGAAGCTTTCTTT.

J is TRBJ2-5 and V is TRBV2; TRBD1 agrees at 7 bases. This CDR3 has 14 amino acids. Trimming removed 6 bases from V and 2 bases from J; junction bases left unmatched: 6. CDR1 and CDR2 from the germline V gene are SNHLY and FYNNEI. CDR3 in DNA: TGTGCCAGCAGACTCGGGACAGAACAAGAGACCCAGTACTTC. This codes for CASRLGTEQETQYF.

The J gene is TRBJ2-3, the V gene TRBV7-9; 12 bases align to TRBD1. V gave up 0 bases and J gave up 2 bases; unmatched junction bases: 9. The V gene's germline CDR1 is SEHNR and CDR2 FQNEAQ (reference sequence). CDR3 length: 19 residues. The CDR3 loop reads CASSLAGGTGGSFTDTQYF. DNA for the CDR3: TGTGCCAGCAGCTTAGCAGGGGGGACAGGGGGCAGCTTCACAGATACGCAGTATTTT.

This rearrangement joins TRBV2 to TRBJ2-7, with a possible D match to TRBD2 (5 bases). Germline CDR1 is SNHLY and CDR2 is FYNNEI. Deletions cut 6 bases from V and 0 bases from J, with 6 bases between. This CDR3 contains 12 residues. CDR3 in amino acids: CASRAVSYEQYF. The DNA of the CDR3 is TGTGCCAGCAGAGCGGTCTCCTACGAGCAGTACTTC. Variable domain in full (rest from reference TRBV2 and TRBJ2-7): EPEVTQTPSHQVTQMGQEVILRCVPISNHLYFYWYRQILGQKVEFLVSFYNNEISEKSEIFDDQFSVERPDGSNFTLKIRSTKLEDSAMYFCASRAVSYEQYFGPGTRLTVT.

This chain connects TRBV20-1 to TRBJ2-5; D is unresolved. The CDR3 is 10 amino acids. In germline, CDR1 is DFQATT, CDR2 SNEGSKA (reference sequence). Trimming removed 6 bases at V and 3 bases at J, with 5 bases between. CDR3 coding DNA: TGCAGTGCAATAGAAGAGACCCAGTACTTC. Translated: CSAIEETQYF.

The rearrangement uses TRBV19 and TRBJ2-5; 13 bases match TRBD2. CDR3 length: 16 residues. Looked up from germline, CDR1 is LNHDA and CDR2 is SQIVND (reference sequence). Trimming took 7 bases from V and 4 from J; bases not matched to a gene: 9. CDR3 DNA: TGTGCCAGTACCCGGACTAGCGGGGGCCCCGGAGAGACCCAGTACTTC. Amino acid sequence: CASTRTSGGPGETQYF.

V gene TRBV21-1 combines with J gene TRBJ2-1; TRBD2 is the table's D call, not checked against the DNA. TRBV21-1 is reported as a pseudogene. The CDR3 contains 14 residues. CDR3 amino acids: CASPTSGTYNEQFF. CDR3 bases: TGTGCCAGCCCTACTAGCGGAACCTACAATGAGCAGTTCTTC.

The genes are TRBV30 and TRBJ2-6; no definite D call. Trimming removed 2 bases from V and 2 bases from J, with 4 bases in between. Per the germline V gene, CDR1 is GTSNPN and CDR2 is SVGIG (reference sequence). CDR3 length equals 13 residues. In nucleotides, the CDR3 is TGTGCCTGGAGTCTTGCTGGGGCCAACGTCCTGACTTTC. Translation gives CAWSLAGANVLTF.

This chain links TRBV19 with TRBJ1-2, with 7 bases identical to TRBD1. V trimming: 7 bases; J trimming: 4 bases; junction bases outside the gene matches: 6. Germline V gene sequence: CDR1 LNHDA, CDR2 SQIVND (reference sequence). This CDR3 has 13 amino acids. The CDR3 DNA is TGTGCCAGTAACATACAGGGGCGCTATGGCTACACCTTC. Its translation: CASNIQGRYGYTF.

The rearrangement links TRBV19 to TRBJ1-2, with a tentative D call TRBD1 (6 bases). The CDR3 length is 14 residues. With 5 bases removed from V and 8 bases from J, the gap between germline ends came to 18 bases. CDR1 LNHDA and CDR2 SQIVND come from the germline V gene (reference sequence). In nucleotides, the CDR3 is TGTGCCAGTAGTGGGACCGGGACAAAGACCGGCTACACCTTC. It specifies CASSGTGTKTGYTF.

V and J are TRBV12-2 and TRBJ2-3; the table gives TRBD2 as D, unverified against the DNA. TRBV12-2 is annotated as a pseudogene. There are 15 residues in the CDR3. The CDR3: CASRLERVCTDTQYF. DNA for the CDR3: TGTGCAAGTCGCTTAGAGCGGGTTTGCACAGATACGCAGTATTTT.

This clone has a single count. The rearrangement uses TRBV5-1 and TRBJ1-1; D gene ambiguous. CDR1 is SGHRS, CDR2 YFSETQ, per germline. Between the trimmed V and J ends, which lost 0 bases and 7 bases, there was a span of 10 bases. The CDR3 runs to 13 residues. CDR3 nucleotide sequence: TGCGCCAGCAGCTTGGGGGGAGGAGTTGAAGCTTTCTTT. Translated: CASSLGGGVEAFF.